One and the same sample provided the 16 T cell receptor beta chains below, sequenced in a study of T cells in Graves' hyperthyroidism and ophthalmopathy. Amplified TCR beta CDR3 regions derived from RNA transcripts. The primer set for the first-round RT-PCR of the TCR CDR3 was HTBI. Each CDR3 protein is one row after TCRdb ran MiXCR on the multiplex PCR reads. The sample contains 300,000 or so distinct CDR3 sequences, around 16% of which appear only once. The sequenced sample was blood. The receptors shown here come from a man aged 30 to 39 with Graves' hyperthyroidism.

This sequence joins TRBV11-2 and TRBJ2-3; TRBD2 is a possible D gene (6 bases). This CDR3 is built from 18 residues. The V gene lost 2 bases and the J gene lost 3 bases, with 21 bases spanning the gap. The V gene's germline CDR1 is SGHAT and CDR2 FQNNGV. CDR3 DNA sequence: TGTGCCAGCAGCTTAAGACCGGAGGCCGGGAGAGAGACAGATACGCAGTATTTT. As protein: CASSLRPEAGRETDTQYF.

This chain uses TRBV24-1 with TRBJ2-1; D gene unclear. This CDR3 is 16 amino acids long. Deletions cut 7 bases from V and 0 bases from J, with 15 bases between. Germline CDR1 is KGHDR and CDR2 is SFDVKD. CDR3 sequence (DNA): TGTGCCACCAGCCGAGATAGGACGAGCTCCTACAATGAGCAGTTCTTC. It is translated as CATSRDRTSSYNEQFF.

The chain has TRBV5-4 and TRBJ2-5, with D perhaps TRBD2 (6 bases). The V and J ends lost 3 bases and 5 bases respectively, with 11 bases between them. Germline V gives CDR1 SGHNT, CDR2 YYREEE (reference sequence). The CDR3 loop spans 13 amino acids. CDR3 sequence: CASSSVGGETQYF. In DNA form, the CDR3 reads TGTGCCAGCAGCTCCGTCGGGGGTGAGACCCAGTACTTC.

This clonotype was recorded many times. The chain links TRBV7-8 to TRBJ2-5, with D unclear. Trimming removed 4 bases at V and 6 bases at J, with 18 bases between. The germline CDR1 and CDR2 sequences are SGHVS and FQNEAQ. The CDR3 sequence is 15 residues long. CDR3 sequence (DNA): TGTGCCAGCAGCTCTAGTACTTCTCTTATGCAGACCCAGTACTTC. Translating gives CASSSSTSLMQTQYF.

This clonotype was counted at least ten times. The chain couples TRBV5-1 to TRBJ2-2, with D uncertain. The length of the CDR3 is 16 residues. V lost 0 bases, J lost 4 bases, and 13 bases lay in between. CDR1 and CDR2 from the germline V gene are SGHRS and YFSETQ. Written as DNA, the CDR3 is TGCGCCAGCAGCTTGGCGGTCCCAGCCGGCACCGGGGAGCTGTTTTTT. Its translation: CASSLAVPAGTGELFF.

This clonotype turned up a few times. The genes are TRBV29-1 and TRBJ2-7; 7 bases are a match to TRBD2. CDR3 size: 17 residues. The germline gives CDR1 SQVTM, CDR2 ANQGSEA. The junction had 14 bases not matched to a gene; V was cut back by 1 base and J by 2 bases. CDR3 nucleotide sequence: TGCAGCGTTGAAGTATCTACCGTGGCTAGCGGTACCTACGAGCAGTACTTC. Amino acids: CSVEVSTVASGTYEQYF.

In this sample, this clonotype turned up a few times. The rearrangement links TRBV6-7 to TRBJ2-7, with D possibly being TRBD2 (5 bases). TRBV6-7 is noted as an ORF with a role that remains uncertain. CDR3 length equals 13 residues. V was pared by 0 bases and J by 6 bases, with 9 bases between. The CDR3 coding sequence is TGTGCCAGCAGTTACTCAGCGGCGAGCGAGCAGTACTTC. It is translated as CASSYSAASEQYF.

This clonotype occurred many times. The genes are TRBV5-1 and TRBJ2-5, with a weak D call TRBD1 (5 bases). Germline V lookup: CDR1 SGHRS, CDR2 YFSETQ. The CDR3 runs to 15 residues. V was trimmed by 0 bases and J by 1 base, leaving 10 bases between them. The CDR3 DNA reads as TGCGCCAGCAGCTTGGGACAGATCTCCCAAGAGACCCAGTACTTC. This translates into CASSLGQISQETQYF.

This clonotype was recorded at least ten times. In DNA form, the CDR3 reads TGTGCCAGCAGGGGACTAGCGGAGGTGCCTAGCACAGATACGCAGTATTTT. It encodes CASRGLAEVPSTDTQYF. This sequence joins TRBV28 and TRBJ2-3; TRBD2 matches 11 bases. Germline-derived CDR1 and CDR2 are MDHEN and SYDVKM. After removal of 6 bases from V and 0 bases from J, the junction contained 8 bases not matched to a gene. The CDR3 spans 17 residues.

The sample holds many counts of this clonotype. The chain uses TRBV11-1 and TRBJ2-7; the match to TRBD2 covers 8 bases. This CDR3 comprises 16 residues. Germline V lookup: CDR1 SGHAT, CDR2 FQDESV (reference sequence). J was trimmed by 3 bases and V by 0 bases; bases with no gene match: 7. CDR3 bases: TGTGCCAGCAGCTTAGCCGGGCGGGGGGAACTCTACGAGCAGTACTTC. It translates to CASSLAGRGELYEQYF.

V usage is TRBV18 and J usage is TRBJ2-3, with 7 positions matching TRBD1. V gave up 2 bases and J gave up 1 base; unmatched junction bases: 3. The CDR3 length is 15 residues. The germline V gene has CDR1 KGHSH and CDR2 LQKENI. The CDR3 loop reads CASSPFGQGTDTQYF. The CDR3 DNA reads as TGTGCCAGCTCACCATTCGGACAGGGCACAGATACGCAGTATTTT.

This clonotype has at least ten counts. This chain connects TRBV12-3 or TRBV12-4 to TRBJ2-7; D call uncertain. The V and J ends lost 2 bases and 3 bases respectively, with 8 bases between them. The CDR3 totals 13 residues. This CDR3 reads CASSLKTNYEQYF. CDR3 in DNA: TGTGCCAGCAGTTTAAAGACAAACTACGAGCAGTACTTC.

The V and J genes are TRBV19 and TRBJ1-5; D gene unclear. The V gene lost 6 bases and the J gene lost 0 bases, with 12 bases spanning the gap. This CDR3 has 15 amino acids. Germline V lookup: CDR1 LNHDA, CDR2 SQIVND (reference sequence). This CDR3 reads CASSWSSYSNQPQHF. The CDR3 DNA sequence: TGTGCCAGTAGCTGGTCTTCTTATAGCAATCAGCCCCAGCATTTT.

This clonotype was observed at least ten times. This sequence joins TRBV2 and TRBJ2-3; possibly TRBD2 for D (6 bases). This CDR3 is 15 amino acids long. Per the germline V gene, CDR1 is SNHLY and CDR2 is FYNNEI. V lost 8 bases and J lost 6, with 21 bases in between. The CDR3 loop is CASSSPDAGMDTQYF. The DNA of the CDR3 is TGTGCCAGCTCTTCCCCCGATGCGGGAATGGATACGCAGTATTTT.

There are many counts of this clonotype. The chain joins TRBV3-1 to TRBJ2-7, with 7 positions matching TRBD1. CDR3 size: 16 residues. V lost 0 bases, J lost 5 bases, and 10 bases stayed unmatched. CDR1 is LGHDT, CDR2 YNNKEL, per germline (reference sequence). The CDR3, as DNA: TGTGCCAGCAGCCAAGATCTGGAGACAGGGATCCACGAGCAGTACTTC. Translating gives CASSQDLETGIHEQYF.

This clonotype was recorded many times. The chain uses TRBV11-2 and TRBJ1-1; 8 nucleotides agree with TRBD1. The CDR3 sequence is 17 residues long. The germline gives CDR1 SGHAT, CDR2 FQNNGV. The junction had 11 bases not matched to a gene; V was cut back by 5 bases and J by 0 bases. The CDR3 bases are TGTGCCAGCAGCGTCACCGGGACAGGTCTTCTGAACACTGAAGCTTTCTTT. Its protein is CASSVTGTGLLNTEAFF.